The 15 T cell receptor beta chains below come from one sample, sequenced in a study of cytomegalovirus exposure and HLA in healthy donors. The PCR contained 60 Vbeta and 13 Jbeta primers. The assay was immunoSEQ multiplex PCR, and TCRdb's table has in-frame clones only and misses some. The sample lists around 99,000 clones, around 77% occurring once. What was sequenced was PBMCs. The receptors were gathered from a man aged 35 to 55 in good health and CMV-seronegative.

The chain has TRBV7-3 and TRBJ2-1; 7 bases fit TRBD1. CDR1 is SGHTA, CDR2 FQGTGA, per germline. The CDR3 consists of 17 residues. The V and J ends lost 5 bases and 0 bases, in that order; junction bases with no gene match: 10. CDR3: CASSVIQGRSSYNEQFF. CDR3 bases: TGTGCCAGCAGCGTAATACAGGGGCGTAGCTCCTACAATGAGCAGTTCTTC.

In DNA form, the CDR3 reads TGTGCCCAGGGCCGACTGGGGGAGACCCAGTACTTC. Translating gives CAQGRLGETQYF. V is TRBV30 and J is TRBJ2-5, with TRBD1 as a possible D gene (5 bases). Trimming cost V 8 bases and J 5 bases, with 15 bases left between them. Germline values: CDR1 GTSNPN, CDR2 SVGIG (reference sequence). CDR3 size: 12 residues.

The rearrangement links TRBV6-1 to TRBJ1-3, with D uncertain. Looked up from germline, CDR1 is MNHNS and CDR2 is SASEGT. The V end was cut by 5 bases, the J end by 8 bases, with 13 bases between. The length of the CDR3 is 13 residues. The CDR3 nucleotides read TGTGCCAGCAGTCGGACGGGAGTTGACACCATATATTTT. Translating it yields CASSRTGVDTIYF.

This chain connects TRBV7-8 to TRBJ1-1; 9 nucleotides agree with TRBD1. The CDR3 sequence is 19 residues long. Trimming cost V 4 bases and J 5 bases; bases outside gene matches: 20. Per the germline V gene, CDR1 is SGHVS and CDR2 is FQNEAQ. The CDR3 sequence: CASSSPRDRVSGTGTEAFF. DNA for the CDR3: TGTGCCAGCAGCTCCCCCCGGGACAGGGTTTCGGGCACCGGGACTGAAGCTTTCTTT. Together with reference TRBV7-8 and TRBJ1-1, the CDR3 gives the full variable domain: GAGVSQSPRYKVAKRGQDVALRCDPISGHVSLFWYQQALGQGPEFLTYFQNEAQLDKSGLPSDRFFAERPEGSVSTLKIQRTQQEDSAVYLCASSSPRDRVSGTGTEAFFGQGTRLTVV.

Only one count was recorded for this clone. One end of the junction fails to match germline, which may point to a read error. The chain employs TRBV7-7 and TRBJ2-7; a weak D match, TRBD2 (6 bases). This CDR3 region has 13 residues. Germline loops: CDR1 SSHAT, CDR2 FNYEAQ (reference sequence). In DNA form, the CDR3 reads TGTGCCAGTAGCCGGGACTTCTCCTTCGAGCAGTACTTC. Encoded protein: CASSRDFSFEQYF.

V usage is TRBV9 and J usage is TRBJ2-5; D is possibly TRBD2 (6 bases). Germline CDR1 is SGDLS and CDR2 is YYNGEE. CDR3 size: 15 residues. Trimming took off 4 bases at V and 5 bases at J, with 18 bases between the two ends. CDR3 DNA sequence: TGTGCCAGCAGCTATAATGAGGGGAGGCGGGAGACCCAGTACTTC. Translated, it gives CASSYNEGRRETQYF.

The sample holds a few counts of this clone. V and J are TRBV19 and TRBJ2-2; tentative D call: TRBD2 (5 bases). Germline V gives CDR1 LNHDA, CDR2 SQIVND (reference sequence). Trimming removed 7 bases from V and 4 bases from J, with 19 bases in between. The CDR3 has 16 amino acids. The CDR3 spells CASNPRATRGTGELFF. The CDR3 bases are TGTGCCAGTAACCCCCGGGCAACTCGGGGCACCGGGGAGCTGTTTTTT. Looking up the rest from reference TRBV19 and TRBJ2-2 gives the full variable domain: DGGITQSPKYLFRKEGQNVTLSCEQNLNHDAMYWYRQDPGQGLRLIYYSQIVNDFQKGDIAEGYSVSREKKESFPLTVTSAQKNPTAFYLCASNPRATRGTGELFFGEGSRLTVL.

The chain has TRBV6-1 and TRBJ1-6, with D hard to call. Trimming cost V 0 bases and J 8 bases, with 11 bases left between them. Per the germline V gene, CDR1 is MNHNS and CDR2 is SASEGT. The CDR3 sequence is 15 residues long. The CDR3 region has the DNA TGTGCCAGCAGTGAAGCTTGGGCCTACCATTCACCCCTCCACTTT. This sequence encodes CASSEAWAYHSPLHF.

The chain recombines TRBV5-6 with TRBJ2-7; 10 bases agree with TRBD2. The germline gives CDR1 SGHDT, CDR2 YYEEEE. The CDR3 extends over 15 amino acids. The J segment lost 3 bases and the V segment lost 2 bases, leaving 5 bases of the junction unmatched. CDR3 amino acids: CASSFYEREGYEQYF. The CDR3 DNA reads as TGTGCCAGCAGCTTTTACGAGCGGGAGGGCTACGAGCAGTACTTC.

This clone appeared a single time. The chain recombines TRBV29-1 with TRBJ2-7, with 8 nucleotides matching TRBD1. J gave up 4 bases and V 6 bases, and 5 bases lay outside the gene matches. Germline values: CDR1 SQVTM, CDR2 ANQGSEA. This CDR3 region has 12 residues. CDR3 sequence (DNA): TGCAGCGTGGGACAGGTGACGTACGAGCAGTACTTC. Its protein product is CSVGQVTYEQYF.

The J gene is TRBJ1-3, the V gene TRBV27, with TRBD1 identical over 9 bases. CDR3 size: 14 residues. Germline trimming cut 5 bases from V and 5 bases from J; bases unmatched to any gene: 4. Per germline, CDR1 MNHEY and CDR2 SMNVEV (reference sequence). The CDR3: CASSRDRDRNTIYF. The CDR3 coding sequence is TGTGCCAGCAGTCGGGACAGGGACAGAAACACCATATATTTT.

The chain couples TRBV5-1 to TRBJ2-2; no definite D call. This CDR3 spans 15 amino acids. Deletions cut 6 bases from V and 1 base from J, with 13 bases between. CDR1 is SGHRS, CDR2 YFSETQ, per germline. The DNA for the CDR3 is TGCGCCAGCAACCGCAACAATATGAACACCGGGGAGCTGTTTTTT. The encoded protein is CASNRNNMNTGELFF.

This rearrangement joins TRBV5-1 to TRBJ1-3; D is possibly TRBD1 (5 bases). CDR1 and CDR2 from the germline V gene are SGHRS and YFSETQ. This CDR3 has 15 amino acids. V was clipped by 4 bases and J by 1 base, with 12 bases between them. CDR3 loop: CASSAAGISGNTIYF. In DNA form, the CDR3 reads TGCGCCAGCAGCGCAGCAGGGATTTCTGGAAACACCATATATTTT.

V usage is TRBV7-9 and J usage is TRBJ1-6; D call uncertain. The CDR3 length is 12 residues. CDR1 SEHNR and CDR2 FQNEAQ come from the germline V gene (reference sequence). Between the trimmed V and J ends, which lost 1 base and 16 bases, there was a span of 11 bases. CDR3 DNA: TGTGCCAGCAGCTTAGGGCCCCGAAGACTCCACTTT. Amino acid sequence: CASSLGPRRLHF.

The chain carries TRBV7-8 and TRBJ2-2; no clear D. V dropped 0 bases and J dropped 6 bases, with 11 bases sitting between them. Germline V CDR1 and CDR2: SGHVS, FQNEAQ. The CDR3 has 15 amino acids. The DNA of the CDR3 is TGTGCCAGCAGCTTAGCTTCAGCAGGCGCCGGGGAGCTGTTTTTT. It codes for CASSLASAGAGELFF.